The TCR beta chain under discussion was sequenced for a study of cytomegalovirus exposure and HLA in healthy donors. Primers included in the PCR were 60 Vbeta and 13 Jbeta primers. Using immunoSEQ multiplex PCR, the repertoire was profiled, and TCRdb retains in-frame clones only, with some absent. The data show about 150,000 clones, with roughly four fifths seen just once and under 1.5% held by the top ten. Germline loops: CDR1 SGHNT, CDR2 YYREEE (reference sequence). Trimming took off 1 base at V and 5 bases at J, with 12 bases between the two ends. The CDR3 is 14 residues long. This clone was seen a handful of times.

This TCR was sampled from a man aged 18 to 29 in good health and CMV-seronegative. The V and J genes are TRBV5-4 and TRBJ1-1; tentatively, D is TRBD1 (5 bases). The sequenced sample was PBMCs. CDR3 DNA: TGTGCCAGCAGCTTGCCAGGGCGGACGACTGAAGCTTTCTTT. It translates to CASSLPGRTTEAFF.